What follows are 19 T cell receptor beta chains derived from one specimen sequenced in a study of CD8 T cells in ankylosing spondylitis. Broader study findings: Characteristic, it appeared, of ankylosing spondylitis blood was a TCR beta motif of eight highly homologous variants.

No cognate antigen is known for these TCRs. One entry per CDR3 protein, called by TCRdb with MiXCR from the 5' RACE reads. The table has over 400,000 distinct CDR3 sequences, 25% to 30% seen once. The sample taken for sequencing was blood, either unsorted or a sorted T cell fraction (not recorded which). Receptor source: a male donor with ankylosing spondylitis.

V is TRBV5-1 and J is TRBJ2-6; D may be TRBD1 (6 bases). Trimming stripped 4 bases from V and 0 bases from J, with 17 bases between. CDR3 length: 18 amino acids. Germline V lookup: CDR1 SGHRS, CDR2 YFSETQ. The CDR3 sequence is CASSRWTATLSGANVLTF. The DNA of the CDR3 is TGCGCCAGCAGCAGGTGGACAGCGACCCTCTCTGGGGCCAACGTCCTGACTTTC.

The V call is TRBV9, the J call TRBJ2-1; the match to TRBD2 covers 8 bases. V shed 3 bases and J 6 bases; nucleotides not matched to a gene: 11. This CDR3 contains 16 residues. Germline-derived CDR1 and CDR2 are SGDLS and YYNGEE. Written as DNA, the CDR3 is TGTGCCAGCAGCGAATTCAGCGGGAGTATTTTCAATGAGCAGTTCTTC. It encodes CASSEFSGSIFNEQFF.

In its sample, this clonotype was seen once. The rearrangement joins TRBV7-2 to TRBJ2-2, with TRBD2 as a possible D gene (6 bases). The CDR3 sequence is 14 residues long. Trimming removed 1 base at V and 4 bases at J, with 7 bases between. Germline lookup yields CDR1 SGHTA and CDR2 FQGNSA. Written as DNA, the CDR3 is TGTGCCAGCAGCTTAGGGACTACCACCGGGGAGCTGTTTTTT. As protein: CASSLGTTTGELFF.

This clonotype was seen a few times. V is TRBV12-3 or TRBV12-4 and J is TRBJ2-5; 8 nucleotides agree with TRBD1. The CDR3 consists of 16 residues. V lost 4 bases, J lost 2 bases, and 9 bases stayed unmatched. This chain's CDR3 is CASSSDRGTKQETQYF. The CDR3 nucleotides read TGTGCCAGCAGTTCTGACAGGGGAACCAAGCAAGAGACCCAGTACTTC.

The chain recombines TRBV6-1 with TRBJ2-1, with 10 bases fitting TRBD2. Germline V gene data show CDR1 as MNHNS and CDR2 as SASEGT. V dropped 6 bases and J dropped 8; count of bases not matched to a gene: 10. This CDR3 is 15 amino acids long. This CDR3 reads CASSRSSGRLHEQFF. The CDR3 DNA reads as TGTGCCAGCAGCCGAAGTAGCGGGAGGTTACATGAGCAGTTCTTC.

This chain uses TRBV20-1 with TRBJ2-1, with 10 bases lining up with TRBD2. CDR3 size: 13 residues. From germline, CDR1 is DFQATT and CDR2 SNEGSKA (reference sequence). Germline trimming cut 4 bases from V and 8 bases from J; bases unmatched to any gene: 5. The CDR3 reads CSATLAGAHEQFF. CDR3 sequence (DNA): TGCAGTGCTACGCTAGCGGGGGCCCATGAGCAGTTCTTC.

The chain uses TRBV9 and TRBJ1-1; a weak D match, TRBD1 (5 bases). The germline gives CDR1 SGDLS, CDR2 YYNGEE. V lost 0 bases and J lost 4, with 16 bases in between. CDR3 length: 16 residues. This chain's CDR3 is CASSVVATGGATEAFF. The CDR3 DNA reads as TGTGCCAGCAGCGTAGTTGCCACCGGAGGGGCCACTGAAGCTTTCTTT.

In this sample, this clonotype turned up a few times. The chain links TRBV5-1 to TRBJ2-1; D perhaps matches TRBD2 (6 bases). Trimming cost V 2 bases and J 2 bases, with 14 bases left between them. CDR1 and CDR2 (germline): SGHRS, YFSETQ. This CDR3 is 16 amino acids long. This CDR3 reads CASSLTAGTTYNEQFF. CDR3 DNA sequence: TGCGCCAGCAGCTTAACAGCGGGTACTACCTACAATGAGCAGTTCTTC.

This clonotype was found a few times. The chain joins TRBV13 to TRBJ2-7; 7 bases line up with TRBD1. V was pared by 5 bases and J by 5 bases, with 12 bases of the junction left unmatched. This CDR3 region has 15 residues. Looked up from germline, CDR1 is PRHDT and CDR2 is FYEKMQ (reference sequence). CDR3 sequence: CASSPRVRGNDEQYF. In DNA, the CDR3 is TGTGCCAGCAGCCCAAGGGTCAGGGGGAACGACGAGCAGTACTTC.

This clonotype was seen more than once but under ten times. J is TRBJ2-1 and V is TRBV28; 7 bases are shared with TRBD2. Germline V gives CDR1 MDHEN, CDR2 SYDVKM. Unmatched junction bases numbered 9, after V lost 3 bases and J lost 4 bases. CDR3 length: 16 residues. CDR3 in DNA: TGTGCCAGCAGTTTGACTAGCTCCACCGCGTACAATGAGCAGTTCTTC. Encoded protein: CASSLTSSTAYNEQFF.

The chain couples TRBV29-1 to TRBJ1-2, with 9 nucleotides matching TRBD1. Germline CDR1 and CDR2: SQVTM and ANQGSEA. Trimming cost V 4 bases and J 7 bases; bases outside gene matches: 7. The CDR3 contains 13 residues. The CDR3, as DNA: TGCAGCGTTGTTGGACAGGGGTTTCGTGGCTACACCTTC. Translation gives CSVVGQGFRGYTF.

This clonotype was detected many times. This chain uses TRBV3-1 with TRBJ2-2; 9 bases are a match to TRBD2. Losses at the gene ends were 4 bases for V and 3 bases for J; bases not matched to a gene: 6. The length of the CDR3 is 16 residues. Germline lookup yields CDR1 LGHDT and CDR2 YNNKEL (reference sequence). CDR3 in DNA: TGTGCCAGCAGCCGGTTGGTAGCGGGAGACACCGGGGAGCTGTTTTTT. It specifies CASSRLVAGDTGELFF.

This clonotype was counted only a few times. As DNA, the CDR3 is TGTGCCAGCTCACCAAAAGGACAGGGGGCCGGCTATGGCTACACCTTC. Translated, it gives CASSPKGQGAGYGYTF. The J gene is TRBJ1-2, the V gene TRBV18; 11 positions agree with TRBD1. The CDR3 runs to 16 residues. The V and J ends lost 2 bases and 4 bases, in that order; junction bases with no gene match: 6. CDR1 is KGHSH and CDR2 is LQKENI in the germline V gene. Using reference TRBV18 and TRBJ1-2 for the parts outside the CDR3, the full variable domain is NAGVMQNPRHLVRRRGQEARLRCSPMKGHSHVYWYRQLPEEGLKFMVYLQKENIIDESGMPKERFSAEFPKEGPSILRIQQVVRGDSAAYFCASSPKGQGAGYGYTFGSGTRLTVV.

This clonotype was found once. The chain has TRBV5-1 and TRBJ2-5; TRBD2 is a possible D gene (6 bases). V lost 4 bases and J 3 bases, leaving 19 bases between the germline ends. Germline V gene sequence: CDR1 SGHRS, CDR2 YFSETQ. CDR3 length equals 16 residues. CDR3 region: CASSPGMGGGEETQYF. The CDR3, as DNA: TGCGCCAGCAGCCCTGGGATGGGGGGAGGAGAAGAGACCCAGTACTTC. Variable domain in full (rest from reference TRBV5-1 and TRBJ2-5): KAGVTQTPRYLIKTRGQQVTLSCSPISGHRSVSWYQQTPGQGLQFLFEYFSETQRNKGNFPGRFSGRQFSNSRSEMNVSTLELGDSALYLCASSPGMGGGEETQYFGPGTRLLVL.

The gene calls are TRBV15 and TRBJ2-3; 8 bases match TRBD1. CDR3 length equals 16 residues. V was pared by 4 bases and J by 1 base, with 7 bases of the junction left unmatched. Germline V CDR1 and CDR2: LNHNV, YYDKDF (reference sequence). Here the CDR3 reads CATSKTPDRGTDTQYF. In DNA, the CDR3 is TGTGCCACCAGCAAAACCCCGGACAGGGGCACAGATACGCAGTATTTT. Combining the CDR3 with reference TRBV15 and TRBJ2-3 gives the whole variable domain DAMVIQNPRYQVTQFGKPVTLSCSQTLNHNVMYWYQQKSSQAPKLLFHYYDKDFNNEADTPDNFQSRRPNTSFCFLDIRSPGLGDTAMYLCATSKTPDRGTDTQYFGPGTRLTVL.

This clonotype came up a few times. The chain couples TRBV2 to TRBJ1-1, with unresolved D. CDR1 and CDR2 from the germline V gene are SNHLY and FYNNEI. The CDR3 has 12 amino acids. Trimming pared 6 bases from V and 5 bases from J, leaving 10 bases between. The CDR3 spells CASREIHTEAFF. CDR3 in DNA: TGTGCCAGCAGGGAGATCCATACTGAAGCTTTCTTT.

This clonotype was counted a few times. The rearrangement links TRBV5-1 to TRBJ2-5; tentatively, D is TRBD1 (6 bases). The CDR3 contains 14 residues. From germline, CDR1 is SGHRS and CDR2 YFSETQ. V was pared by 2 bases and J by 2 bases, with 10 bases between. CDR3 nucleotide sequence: TGCGCCAGCAGCTTTGGACAGCCTCAAGAGACCCAGTACTTC. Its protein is CASSFGQPQETQYF.

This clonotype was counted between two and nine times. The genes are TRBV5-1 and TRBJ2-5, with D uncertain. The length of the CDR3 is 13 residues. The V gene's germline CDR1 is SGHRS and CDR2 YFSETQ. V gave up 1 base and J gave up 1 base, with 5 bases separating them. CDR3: CASSLLRQETQYF. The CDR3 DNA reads TGCGCCAGCAGCTTGTTACGCCAAGAGACCCAGTACTTC.

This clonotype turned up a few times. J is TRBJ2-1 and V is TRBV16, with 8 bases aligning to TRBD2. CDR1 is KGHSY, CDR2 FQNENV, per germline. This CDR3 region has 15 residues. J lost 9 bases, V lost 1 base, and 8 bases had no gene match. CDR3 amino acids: CASSQYIREGGEQFF. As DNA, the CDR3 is TGTGCCAGCAGCCAATATATACGGGAGGGTGGTGAGCAGTTCTTC.